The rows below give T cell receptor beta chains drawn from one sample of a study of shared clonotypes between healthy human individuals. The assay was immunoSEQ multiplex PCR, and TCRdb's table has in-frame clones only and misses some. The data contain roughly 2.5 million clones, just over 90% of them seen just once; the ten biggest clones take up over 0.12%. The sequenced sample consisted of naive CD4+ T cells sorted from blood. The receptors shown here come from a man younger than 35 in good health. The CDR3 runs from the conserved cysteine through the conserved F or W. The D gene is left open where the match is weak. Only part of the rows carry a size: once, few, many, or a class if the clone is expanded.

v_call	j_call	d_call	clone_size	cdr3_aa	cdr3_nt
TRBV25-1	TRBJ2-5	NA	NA	CASSESGGTEETQYF	TGTGCCAGCAGTGAATCTGGCGGGACGGAGGAGACCCAGTACTTC
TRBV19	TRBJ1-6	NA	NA	CASSTAPRTDSPLHF	TGTGCCAGTAGTACCGCCCCCAGGACAGATTCACCCCTCCACTTT
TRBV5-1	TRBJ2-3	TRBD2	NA	CASSLQGLAGSDTQYF	TGCGCCAGCAGCCTGCAGGGGCTAGCGGGATCAGATACGCAGTATTTT
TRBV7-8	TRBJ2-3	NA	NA	CASSLLWGAGDTQYF	TGTGCCAGCAGCTTACTTTGGGGGGCTGGGGATACGCAGTATTTT
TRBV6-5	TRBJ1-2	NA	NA	CASSRQANYGYTF	TGTGCCAGCAGTAGACAGGCTAACTATGGCTACACCTTC
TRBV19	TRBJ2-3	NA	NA	CASSPSGSTDTQYF	TGTGCCAGTAGTCCTTCCGGGAGCACAGATACGCAGTATTTT
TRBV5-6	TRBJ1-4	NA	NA	CASSLTGSEKLFF	TGTGCCAGCAGCTTGACAGGGTCCGAAAAACTGTTTTTT
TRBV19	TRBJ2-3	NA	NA	CASSMMATDTQYF	TGTGCCAGTAGTATGATGGCCACAGATACGCAGTATTTT
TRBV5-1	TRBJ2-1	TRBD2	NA	CASSPSGGSSYNEQFF	TGCGCCAGCAGCCCTAGCGGGGGAAGCTCCTACAATGAGCAGTTCTTC
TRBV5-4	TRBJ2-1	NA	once	CASSSPGQWSSYNEQFF	TGTGCCAGCAGCTCACCCGGTCAGTGGAGCTCCTACAATGAGCAGTTCTTC
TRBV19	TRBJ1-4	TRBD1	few	CASTPGQLRSNEKLFF	TGTGCCAGTACTCCGGGACAGCTCCGATCCAATGAAAAACTGTTTTTT
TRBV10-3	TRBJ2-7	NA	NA	CAISESAISSYEQYF	TGTGCCATCAGTGAGTCGGCAATCAGCTCCTACGAGCAGTACTTC
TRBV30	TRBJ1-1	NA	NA	CAWTLPGTEAFF	TGTGCCTGGACCCTTCCGGGCACTGAAGCTTTCTTT
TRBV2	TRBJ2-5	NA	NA	CASSEGRKQETQYF	TGTGCCAGCAGTGAAGGTCGCAAACAAGAGACCCAGTACTTC
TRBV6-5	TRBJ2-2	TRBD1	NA	CASSRGQGGGELFF	TGTGCCAGCAGCCGGGGACAGGGGGGCGGGGAGCTGTTTTTT
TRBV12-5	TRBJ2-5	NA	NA	CASGLVKAAQETQYF	TGTGCTAGTGGTTTGGTAAAGGCGGCCCAAGAGACCCAGTACTTC
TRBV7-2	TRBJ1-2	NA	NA	CASSLAHSTAMYGYTF	TGTGCCAGCAGCTTAGCGCATAGTACAGCTATGTATGGCTACACCTTC
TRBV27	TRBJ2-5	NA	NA	CASSLARALETQYF	TGTGCCAGCAGTTTAGCCAGGGCCCTAGAGACCCAGTACTTC
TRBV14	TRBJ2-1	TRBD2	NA	CASSARLAYTNEQFF	TGTGCCAGCAGCGCCCGACTAGCTTACACCAATGAGCAGTTCTTC
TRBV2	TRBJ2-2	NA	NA	CASGADPLFGELFF	TGTGCCAGCGGGGCGGACCCGCTTTTCGGGGAGCTGTTTTTT
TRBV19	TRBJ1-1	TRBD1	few	CASSTRTGNTEAFF	TGTGCCAGTAGTACGCGGACAGGGAACACTGAAGCTTTCTTT
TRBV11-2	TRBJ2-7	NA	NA	CASSLIRSSYEQYF	TGTGCCAGCAGCTTAATACGGAGCTCCTACGAGCAGTACTTC
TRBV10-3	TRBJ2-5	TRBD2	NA	CAIGALAGGRQETQYF	TGTGCCATCGGTGCGCTAGCGGGGGGGCGGCAAGAGACCCAGTACTTC
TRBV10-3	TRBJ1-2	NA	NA	CAIGGSLPVNYGYTF	TGTGCCATCGGGGGGAGCCTTCCCGTTAACTATGGCTACACCTTC
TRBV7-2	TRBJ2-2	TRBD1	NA	CASSPRAAPDRTGELFF	TGTGCCAGCAGCCCCCGTGCGGCGCCGGACAGGACCGGGGAGCTGTTTTTT
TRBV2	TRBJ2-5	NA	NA	CASSGWVSRETQYF	TGTGCCAGCAGTGGGTGGGTCAGCAGAGAGACCCAGTACTTC
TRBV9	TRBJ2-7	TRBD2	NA	CASSLSAGGLYEQYF	TGTGCCAGCAGCCTCTCGGCGGGAGGCCTCTACGAGCAGTACTTC
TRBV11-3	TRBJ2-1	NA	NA	CASSSRDSHGAGEQFF	TGTGCCAGCAGCTCTCGGGACTCCCACGGTGCAGGTGAGCAGTTCTTC
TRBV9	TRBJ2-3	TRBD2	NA	CAPAEQRGRTDTQYF	TGTGCCCCAGCAGAGCAGCGGGGACGCACAGATACGCAGTATTTT
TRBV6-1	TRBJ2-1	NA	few	CASRIPPNEQFF	TGTGCCAGCAGAATTCCGCCGAATGAGCAGTTCTTC
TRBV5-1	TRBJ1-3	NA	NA	CASSLGSGLRPENTIYF	TGCGCCAGCAGCTTGGGCTCCGGACTTCGACCGGAAAACACCATATATTTT
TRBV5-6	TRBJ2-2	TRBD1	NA	CASSLGGTGFTGELFF	TGTGCCAGCAGCTTGGGCGGGACAGGGTTCACCGGGGAGCTGTTTTTT
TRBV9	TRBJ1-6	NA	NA	CASSLTPAGAPLHF	TGTGCCAGCAGCCTTACACCGGCCGGGGCTCCCCTCCACTTT
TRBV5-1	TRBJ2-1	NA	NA	CASSLDAGRDEQFF	TGCGCCAGCAGCTTGGATGCAGGGCGGGATGAGCAGTTCTTC
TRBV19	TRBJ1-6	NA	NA	CASRDLQRSPLHF	TGTGCCAGTAGGGACCTCCAGCGTTCACCCCTCCACTTT
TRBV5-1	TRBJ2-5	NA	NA	CASSFAQKRETQYF	TGCGCCAGCAGCTTCGCTCAGAAACGAGAGACCCAGTACTTC
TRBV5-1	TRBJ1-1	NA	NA	CASSLGDTYTEAFF	TGCGCCAGCAGCTTGGGGGACACCTACACTGAAGCTTTCTTT
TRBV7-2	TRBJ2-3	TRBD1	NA	CASSFAPPGQGAADTQYF	TGTGCCAGCAGCTTTGCGCCTCCAGGCCAGGGGGCGGCAGATACGCAGTATTTT
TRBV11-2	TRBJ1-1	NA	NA	CASSLAGAGTEAFF	TGTGCCAGCAGCTTGGCGGGGGCAGGCACTGAAGCTTTCTTT
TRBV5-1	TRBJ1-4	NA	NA	CASSLGGKDEKLFF	TGCGCCAGCAGCTTGGGAGGGAAGGATGAAAAACTGTTTTTT
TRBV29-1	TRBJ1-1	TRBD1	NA	CSADRGTEAFF	TGCAGCGCGGACAGGGGCACTGAAGCTTTCTTT
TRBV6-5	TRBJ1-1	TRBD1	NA	CASSSGTGAAEAFF	TGTGCCAGCAGCTCCGGGACAGGAGCCGCTGAAGCTTTCTTT